These 32 T cell receptor beta chains came from one sample sequenced in a study of blood T cell repertoires in COVID-19. Here immunoSEQ multiplex PCR was the method, and the copy in TCRdb shows in-frame clones only, minus some. Of a few hundred thousand clones detected, 85% to 90% appear once; the ten largest clones hold less than 3%. The sequenced material came from PBMCs or T cells enriched from blood (not recorded which). All receptors derive from a woman in her fifties or sixties who had been exposed to COVID-19.

The V gene is TRBV7-2, the J gene TRBJ1-6; maybe TRBD1 (5 bases). Germline V gene data show CDR1 as SGHTA and CDR2 as FQGNSA. The length of the CDR3 is 18 residues. With 5 bases removed from V and 0 bases from J, the gap between germline ends came to 17 bases. For the CDR3, the DNA is TGTGCCAGCAGCCCCCATGCACTACAGGCCTCCTATAATTCACCCCTCCACTTT. Its protein product is CASSPHALQASYNSPLHF.

The V call is TRBV19, the J call TRBJ2-1, with 8 bases aligning to TRBD2. The CDR3 is 14 residues long. The germline CDR1 and CDR2 sequences are LNHDA and SQIVND (reference sequence). Trimming at V came to 4 bases and at J to 7 bases, leaving 6 bases not matched to a gene. The CDR3 protein is CASSNLAGRNEQFF. The CDR3, as DNA: TGTGCCAGTAGTAACCTAGCGGGTAGAAATGAGCAGTTCTTC.

The chain uses TRBV29-1 and TRBJ1-4; no definite D call. CDR1 and CDR2 (germline): SQVTM, ANQGSEA. Trimming left V 8 bases short and J 7 bases short, with 17 bases between. The CDR3 totals 13 residues. The CDR3 spells CSIRWRVGEKLFF. The CDR3 DNA is TGCAGCATCAGGTGGAGGGTTGGTGAAAAACTGTTTTTT.

CDR3 region: CASSLRTSGGRGETQYF. CDR3 nucleotide sequence: TGTGCCAGCAGCCTAAGGACTAGCGGGGGGCGGGGAGAGACCCAGTACTTC. This chain joins TRBV13 and TRBJ2-5; 14 bases map to TRBD2. CDR3 length equals 17 residues. The trim removed 5 bases at V and 4 bases at J, leaving 9 bases unmatched. The germline gives CDR1 PRHDT, CDR2 FYEKMQ (reference sequence).

This clone was detected once. J is TRBJ2-3 and V is TRBV30, with 9 bases lining up with TRBD1. Germline values: CDR1 GTSNPN, CDR2 SVGIG (reference sequence). V shed 4 bases, J shed 4 bases, and the junction held 3 bases outside the gene matches. CDR3 length equals 13 residues. The CDR3 DNA is TGTGCCTGGACTCGGACAGGGGCAGATACGCAGTATTTT. As protein: CAWTRTGADTQYF.

This rearrangement joins TRBV9 to TRBJ1-4; no clear D. Germline CDR1 reads SGDLS; CDR2 reads YYNGEE. The CDR3 sequence is 15 residues long. V lost 0 bases and J 8 bases, leaving 14 bases between the germline ends. CDR3 in amino acids: CASSVAGRTGEKLFF. CDR3 DNA sequence: TGTGCCAGCAGCGTAGCTGGCAGGACGGGGGAAAAACTGTTTTTT.

The chain joins TRBV29-1 to TRBJ1-2; 8 positions match TRBD1. The V gene's germline CDR1 is SQVTM and CDR2 ANQGSEA. Trimming removed 2 bases from V and 8 bases from J; junction bases left unmatched: 7. The CDR3 has 13 amino acids. The CDR3 protein is CSVERSGGSGYTF. DNA of the CDR3: TGCAGCGTTGAACGGTCAGGGGGCTCAGGCTACACCTTC.

J is TRBJ2-7 and V is TRBV23-1, with D tentatively TRBD1 (6 bases). TRBV23-1 is placed among ORFs of uncertain function. The V end was cut by 0 bases, the J end by 1 base, with 10 bases between. The length of the CDR3 is 15 residues. The CDR3 protein is CASSQSTRGSYEQYF. CDR3 DNA sequence: TGCGCCAGCAGTCAATCGACGAGGGGGTCCTACGAGCAGTACTTC.

V and J are TRBV6-5 and TRBJ1-5, with D perhaps matching TRBD1 (6 bases). Germline CDR1 and CDR2: MNHEY and SVGAGI. The CDR3 consists of 14 residues. V was trimmed by 6 bases and J by 6 bases, leaving 15 bases between them. The CDR3 region has the DNA TGTGCCAGCAGCTACGAACAGGGCGGTCAGCCCCAGCATTTT. This translates into CASSYEQGGQPQHF.

The J gene is TRBJ2-1, the V gene TRBV6-4; 12 nucleotides match TRBD2. V shed 3 bases and J 5 bases; nucleotides not matched to a gene: 2. CDR1 is MRHNA and CDR2 is SNTAGT in the germline V gene. The CDR3 is 15 residues long. CDR3 amino acids: CASSETSGGHNEQFF. The DNA of the CDR3 is TGTGCCAGCAGTGAGACTAGCGGGGGTCACAATGAGCAGTTCTTC.

The J gene is TRBJ1-2, the V gene TRBV5-1; TRBD1 matches at 7 bases. CDR3 length: 15 amino acids. The V and J ends lost 4 bases and 2 bases, in that order; junction bases with no gene match: 8. Germline loops: CDR1 SGHRS, CDR2 YFSETQ. CDR3 DNA sequence: TGCGCCAGCAGCCCACACCCGACAGGGAACTATGGCTACACCTTC. Its protein is CASSPHPTGNYGYTF.

The CDR3 sequence: CASSLDIGGYNEQFF. The CDR3 DNA reads TGTGCCAGCAGTTTAGACATAGGGGGATACAATGAGCAGTTCTTC. The chain uses TRBV28 and TRBJ2-1; a weak D match, TRBD1 (6 bases). The CDR3 sequence is 15 residues long. Germline V gives CDR1 MDHEN, CDR2 SYDVKM. Trimming took 2 bases from V and 4 from J, leaving 12 bases between them.

The rearrangement joins TRBV6-5 to TRBJ1-5; 7 bases map to TRBD1. CDR3 length: 13 amino acids. Trimming at V came to 11 bases and at J to 9 bases, leaving 13 bases not matched to a gene. Germline-derived CDR1 and CDR2 are MNHEY and SVGAGI. The CDR3 loop is CASATGDLRPQHF. CDR3 nucleotides: TGTGCCTCAGCTACAGGGGATCTGCGGCCCCAGCATTTT.

The chain links TRBV5-1 to TRBJ1-1, with TRBD1 matching over 7 bases. With 4 bases clipped from V and 4 bases from J, the junction kept 7 bases outside the gene matches. Germline-derived CDR1 and CDR2 are SGHRS and YFSETQ. The CDR3 length is 14 residues. Here the CDR3 reads CASSRTGDGTEAFF. The CDR3 DNA is TGCGCCAGCAGCCGTACAGGGGATGGCACTGAAGCTTTCTTT.

The chain joins TRBV27 to TRBJ1-4; D not certain. The CDR3 spans 14 residues. Germline lookup yields CDR1 MNHEY and CDR2 SMNVEV (reference sequence). Trimming removed 3 bases from V and 0 bases from J, with 5 bases in between. The CDR3 sequence: CASSFYATNEKLFF. CDR3 sequence (DNA): TGTGCCAGCAGTTTCTATGCAACTAATGAAAAACTGTTTTTT.

The rearrangement uses TRBV30 and TRBJ2-7, with D hard to call. This CDR3 spans 11 amino acids. The ends were cut back, 0 bases at V and 6 bases at J, with 6 bases in the middle. CDR1 and CDR2 (germline): GTSNPN, SVGIG (reference sequence). CDR3 DNA sequence: TGTGCCTGGAGTGTATTAATCGAGCAGTACTTC. Protein: CAWSVLIEQYF.

V and J are TRBV5-1 and TRBJ1-1; 7 bases fit TRBD1. The CDR3 contains 13 residues. V lost 4 bases and J lost 5; bases outside the gene matches: 5. Germline V gene data show CDR1 as SGHRS and CDR2 as YFSETQ. The DNA for the CDR3 is TGCGCCAGCAGCCGTCAGGGGGAAACTGAAGCTTTCTTT. This sequence encodes CASSRQGETEAFF.

The rearrangement joins TRBV28 to TRBJ1-1; D not certain. The CDR3 spans 12 residues. V lost 5 bases and J 0 bases, leaving 4 bases between the germline ends. From germline, CDR1 is MDHEN and CDR2 SYDVKM. CDR3 sequence reads: CASSTLNTEAFF. Written as DNA, the CDR3 is TGTGCCAGCAGTACTCTGAACACTGAAGCTTTCTTT.

The V gene is TRBV27, the J gene TRBJ2-7, with D possibly matching TRBD1 (6 bases). Trimming left V 3 bases short and J 3 bases short, with 24 bases between. CDR1 and CDR2 from the germline V gene are MNHEY and SMNVEV (reference sequence). CDR3 length: 18 residues. The CDR3 spells CASSLFWDTRSASYEQYF. The CDR3 DNA reads as TGTGCCAGCAGTTTGTTCTGGGACACTCGGTCGGCTAGCTACGAGCAGTACTTC.

The J gene is TRBJ2-2, the V gene TRBV7-8; D remains ambiguous. Germline CDR1 and CDR2: SGHVS and FQNEAQ. V was clipped by 4 bases and J by 7 bases, with 13 bases between them. The CDR3 is 14 residues long. The CDR3 DNA sequence: TGTGCCAGCAGCTCGTATGCTAGGTTCGGGGAGCTGTTTTTT. This sequence encodes CASSSYARFGELFF.

The V gene is TRBV5-4, the J gene TRBJ1-1; D call uncertain. Trimming removed 5 bases from V and 3 bases from J, with 11 bases in between. The CDR3 spans 13 residues. Germline CDR1 and CDR2: SGHNT and YYREEE (reference sequence). The CDR3 protein is CASRGNPYTEAFF. For the CDR3, the DNA is TGTGCCAGCAGGGGCAATCCCTACACTGAAGCTTTCTTT.

This chain joins TRBV14 and TRBJ2-1; a weak D match, TRBD2 (6 bases). The V and J ends lost 2 bases and 8 bases respectively, with 19 bases between them. Germline assignment: CDR1 SGHDN and CDR2 FVKESK. CDR3 length: 16 amino acids. The CDR3 DNA is TGTGCCAGCAGCCAACGGGGGTGGAGGGATAGCTATGAGCAGTTCTTC. Amino acids: CASSQRGWRDSYEQFF.

The CDR3 region is CASRRHVTSNQPQHF. The CDR3, as DNA: TGTGCCAGCAGAAGACACGTAACCAGCAATCAGCCCCAGCATTTT. The rearrangement joins TRBV7-9 to TRBJ1-5; D uncertain. This CDR3 contains 15 residues. V lost 6 bases to trimming and J lost 1 base, with 13 bases between them. The germline gives CDR1 SEHNR, CDR2 FQNEAQ (reference sequence).

The chain couples TRBV2 to TRBJ1-1; D is possibly TRBD1 (5 bases). Trimming cost V 5 bases and J 1 base, with 11 bases left between them. The CDR3 is made up of 14 amino acids. Germline loops: CDR1 SNHLY, CDR2 FYNNEI. The DNA of the CDR3 is TGTGCCAGCAGTACATGGGGGGGGAACACTGAAGCTTTCTTT. The encoded protein is CASSTWGGNTEAFF.

The genes are TRBV6-5 and TRBJ1-5, with D hard to call. The germline gives CDR1 MNHEY, CDR2 SVGAGI. The CDR3 runs 13 residues. V lost 7 bases to trimming and J lost 6 bases, with 13 bases between them. The CDR3 DNA is TGTGCCAGCACGTCCGCTGTGCGTCAGCCCCAGCATTTT. Protein sequence: CASTSAVRQPQHF.

V is TRBV5-4 and J is TRBJ1-2, with 11 bases aligning to TRBD1. This CDR3 has 16 residues. Trimming at V came to 3 bases and at J to 2 bases, leaving 6 bases not matched to a gene. Germline CDR1 SGHNT, CDR2 YYREEE (reference sequence). The CDR3 region has the DNA TGTGCCAGCAGCTACCGGGACAGGGGGTTAAACTATGGCTACACCTTC. Translation: CASSYRDRGLNYGYTF. Full variable domain (rest looked up from reference TRBV5-4 and TRBJ1-2): ETGVTQSPTHLIKTRGQQVTLRCSSQSGHNTVSWYQQALGQGPQFIFQYYREEENGRGNFPPRFSGLQFPNYSSELNVNALELDDSALYLCASSYRDRGLNYGYTFGSGTRLTVV.

The chain is built from TRBV28 and TRBJ1-2; perhaps TRBD1 as D (5 bases). Germline CDR1 is MDHEN and CDR2 is SYDVKM. Trimming removed 2 bases at V and 8 bases at J, with 24 bases between. CDR3 size: 17 residues. The DNA for the CDR3 is TGTGCCAGCAGTTTAACGAACAACCGACAGCAGGAGGGGGGCTACACCTTC. This codes for CASSLTNNRQQEGGYTF.

J is TRBJ2-5 and V is TRBV20-1; D call uncertain. The CDR3 loop spans 11 amino acids. The germline gives CDR1 DFQATT, CDR2 SNEGSKA (reference sequence). V lost 7 bases, J lost 3 bases, and 9 bases lay in between. In DNA, the CDR3 is TGCAGTGTTCGCATAGAAGAGACCCAGTACTTC. This encodes CSVRIEETQYF.

V usage is TRBV7-2 and J usage is TRBJ2-1; 7 nucleotides agree with TRBD1. This CDR3 has 12 residues. The junction had 2 bases not matched to a gene; V was cut back by 5 bases and J by 7 bases. CDR1 is SGHTA and CDR2 is FQGNSA in the germline V gene. The DNA for the CDR3 is TGTGCCAGCAGCGCACAGGGGAATGAGCAGTTCTTC. Protein product: CASSAQGNEQFF. The full variable domain, rest sourced from reference TRBV7-2 and TRBJ2-1, is GAGVSQSPSNKVTEKGKDVELRCDPISGHTALYWYRQSLGQGLEFLIYFQGNSAPDKSGLPSDRFSAERTGGSVSTLTIQRTQQEDSAVYLCASSAQGNEQFFGPGTRLTVL.

This chain joins TRBV7-2 and TRBJ1-1, with 9 nucleotides matching TRBD1. V dropped 3 bases and J dropped 5; count of bases not matched to a gene: 4. CDR1 and CDR2 from the germline V gene are SGHTA and FQGNSA. This CDR3 is built from 14 residues. The CDR3 protein is CASSFPDRGTEAFF. CDR3 nucleotides: TGTGCCAGCAGCTTTCCGGACAGGGGTACTGAAGCTTTCTTT.

For the CDR3, the DNA is TGTGCCAGTAGTAATAGACAGCTAACTAACTATGGCTACACCTTC. This encodes CASSNRQLTNYGYTF. V usage is TRBV19 and J usage is TRBJ1-2; perhaps TRBD1 as D (5 bases). Germline V lookup: CDR1 LNHDA, CDR2 SQIVND (reference sequence). The CDR3 totals 15 residues. Between the trimmed V and J ends, which lost 4 bases and 0 bases, there was a span of 12 bases. Complete variable domain (other parts from reference TRBV19 and TRBJ1-2): DGGITQSPKYLFRKEGQNVTLSCEQNLNHDAMYWYRQDPGQGLRLIYYSQIVNDFQKGDIAEGYSVSREKKESFPLTVTSAQKNPTAFYLCASSNRQLTNYGYTFGSGTRLTVV.

The V call is TRBV11-2, the J call TRBJ1-1; D not resolved. The CDR3 runs to 13 residues. The V end was cut by 9 bases, the J end by 0 bases, with 11 bases between. Germline loops: CDR1 SGHAT, CDR2 FQNNGV. CDR3 amino acids: CASKRPVNTEAFF. The DNA of the CDR3 is TGTGCCAGTAAACGTCCGGTGAACACTGAAGCTTTCTTT.